A single sample is the source of the 15 T cell receptor beta chains below, sequenced in a study of T cells in Graves' hyperthyroidism and ophthalmopathy. Amplified regions were TCR beta CDR3 sequences from RNA transcripts. A first-round RT-PCR of the TCR CDR3 used the HTBI primer set. From the multiplex PCR reads, TCRdb called clonotypes with MiXCR, one entry per CDR3 protein. The sample holds 530,000 or so distinct CDR3 sequences, around a quarter seen once. The sequencing sample was made of blood. All receptors come from a woman under 40 with Graves' ophthalmopathy.

This clonotype appeared a few times. The chain employs TRBV28 and TRBJ1-1, with 8 bases that match TRBD1. The CDR3 has 16 residues. Germline V CDR1 and CDR2: MDHEN, SYDVKM. J was trimmed by 1 base and V by 1 base; bases with no gene match: 5. CDR3 in DNA: TGTGCCAGCAGTTTATCCCTGACAGGGGCGAACACTGAAGCTTTCTTT. Translating it yields CASSLSLTGANTEAFF.

This clonotype was recorded many times. This chain joins TRBV18 and TRBJ1-1; TRBD1 aligns across 8 bases. V gave up 0 bases and J gave up 4 bases; unmatched junction bases: 1. The CDR3 extends over 14 amino acids. CDR1 KGHSH and CDR2 LQKENI come from the germline V gene. This chain's CDR3 is CASSPPGQGTEAFF. Written as DNA, the CDR3 is TGTGCCAGCTCACCACCTGGACAGGGCACTGAAGCTTTCTTT. The full variable domain, rest sourced from reference TRBV18 and TRBJ1-1, is NAGVMQNPRHLVRRRGQEARLRCSPMKGHSHVYWYRQLPEEGLKFMVYLQKENIIDESGMPKERFSAEFPKEGPSILRIQQVVRGDSAAYFCASSPPGQGTEAFFGQGTRLTVV.

In this sample, this clonotype turned up many times. The chain joins TRBV6-2 or TRBV6-3 to TRBJ1-3, with TRBD1 matching over 12 bases. The CDR3 runs 18 residues. Trimming at V came to 5 bases and at J to 0 bases, leaving 8 bases not matched to a gene. Germline lookup yields CDR1 MNHEY and CDR2 SVGEGT. CDR3 sequence reads: CASSMTGTGGSSGNTIYF. DNA of the CDR3: TGTGCCAGCAGTATGACCGGGACAGGGGGCTCCTCTGGAAACACCATATATTTT.

This clonotype was recorded many times. This rearrangement joins TRBV4-2 to TRBJ2-5; the D gene is possibly TRBD1 (6 bases). Trimming shortened V by 5 bases and J by 5 bases, and 9 bases separated the two germline ends. Germline V gene lookup returns CDR1 LGHNA and CDR2 YNFKEQ. The CDR3 has 12 residues. The CDR3 region has the DNA TGTGCCAGCAGCTCTAGGGGGGAGACCCAGTACTTC. As protein: CASSSRGETQYF.

The V and J genes are TRBV5-1 and TRBJ2-7; D uncertain. The CDR3 contains 13 residues. Looked up from germline, CDR1 is SGHRS and CDR2 is YFSETQ. Trimming took off 5 bases at V and 2 bases at J, with 11 bases between the two ends. The CDR3 spells CASRDPSTYEQYF. The CDR3 nucleotides read TGCGCCAGCAGGGACCCGTCAACCTACGAGCAGTACTTC.

This clonotype was detected ten times or more. The CDR3 reads CATSDTFVEGPNTGELFF. In nucleotides, the CDR3 is TGTGCCACCAGTGACACCTTTGTCGAGGGCCCCAACACCGGGGAGCTGTTTTTT. This rearrangement joins TRBV24-1 to TRBJ2-2; D perhaps matches TRBD2 (5 bases). V shed 4 bases and J shed 2 bases, with 19 bases lying between them. CDR3 length: 18 amino acids. Looked up from germline, CDR1 is KGHDR and CDR2 is SFDVKD.

This clonotype was detected ten times or more. The rearrangement links TRBV19 to TRBJ1-1, with D possibly TRBD1 on 5 matching bases. Trimming left V 2 bases short and J 0 bases short, with 10 bases between. This CDR3 is 15 amino acids long. Germline V gene sequence: CDR1 LNHDA, CDR2 SQIVND (reference sequence). The CDR3 DNA is TGTGCCAGTAGTATAAGCCAGGGCCTGAACACTGAAGCTTTCTTT. The encoded protein is CASSISQGLNTEAFF.

This clonotype was seen many times. The V gene is TRBV6-1, the J gene TRBJ1-2, with D tentatively TRBD1 (5 bases). Germline V gene lookup returns CDR1 MNHNS and CDR2 SASEGT. The V end lost 5 bases, the J end lost 8 bases, and 18 bases lay between the germline ends. CDR3 length: 14 residues. The CDR3, as DNA: TGTGCCAGCAGTCCACCCTTCGGAGGGGTAGGCTACACCTTC. It encodes CASSPPFGGVGYTF.

This clonotype came up many times. V gene TRBV5-1 combines with J gene TRBJ1-1; the D gene is possibly TRBD1 (6 bases). Looked up from germline, CDR1 is SGHRS and CDR2 is YFSETQ. The CDR3 length is 14 residues. V gave up 4 bases and J gave up 1 base, with 11 bases separating them. The CDR3 DNA sequence: TGCGCCAGCAGCCGAGTGGGGGCGAACACTGAAGCTTTCTTT. The encoded protein is CASSRVGANTEAFF.

The J gene is TRBJ1-1, the V gene TRBV30; no reliable D call. This CDR3 has 12 amino acids. Per germline, CDR1 GTSNPN and CDR2 SVGIG (reference sequence). V gave up 4 bases and J gave up 2 bases, with 8 bases separating them. The CDR3 sequence is CAWIAINTEAFF. CDR3 DNA: TGTGCCTGGATAGCCATCAACACTGAAGCTTTCTTT.

The gene calls are TRBV2 and TRBJ2-7; possibly TRBD1 or TRBD2 for D (5 bases each). The CDR3 is 13 residues long. The V gene lost 8 bases and the J gene lost 0 bases, with 11 bases spanning the gap. Germline V gene data show CDR1 as SNHLY and CDR2 as FYNNEI. Here the CDR3 DNA reads TGTGCCAGCGTGGGGGTGGACTCCTACGAGCAGTACTTC. Translation gives CASVGVDSYEQYF.

As regards this clonotype: A much larger clonotype is one base distant, so this may be a read error. The chain couples TRBV5-1 to TRBJ1-1; a weak D match, TRBD1 (6 bases). CDR1 and CDR2 from the germline V gene are SGHRS and YFSETQ. There are 13 residues in the CDR3. V lost 0 bases and J 12 bases, leaving 15 bases between the germline ends. The DNA of the CDR3 is TGCGCCAGCAGCTTGGAGATTCGGGGGCTATCTTTCTTT. Amino acids: CASSLEIRGLSFF.

This clonotype was detected ten times or more. The rearrangement joins TRBV12-3 or TRBV12-4 to TRBJ2-5; TRBD2 agrees at 9 bases. Losses at the gene ends were 2 bases for V and 5 bases for J; bases not matched to a gene: 12. This CDR3 contains 17 residues. The DNA of the CDR3 is TGTGCCAGCAGTTTACCCCCCCGGCGGGGGGGCCGGGAGACCCAGTACTTC. Its protein product is CASSLPPRRGGRETQYF.

The chain combines TRBV7-2 with TRBJ1-3; D unresolved. This CDR3 has 13 amino acids. Trimming removed 7 bases at V and 4 bases at J, with 11 bases between. Germline CDR1 reads SGHTA; CDR2 reads FQGNSA. This chain's CDR3 is CASTMNLGNTIYF. The CDR3 DNA reads TGTGCCAGCACCATGAATTTGGGAAACACCATATATTTT.

This clonotype was seen a few times. This CDR3 is missing its conserved last phenylalanine or tryptophan, likely due to a read error. Because the CDR3's place on the DNA is in doubt, the DNA is left out and the CDR3 is given as listed by TCRdb. J is TRBJ1-5 and V is TRBV30; no DNA check was done on the table's D call, TRBD1. Germline loops: CDR1 GTSNPN, CDR2 SVGIG (reference sequence). A total of 13 residues make up the CDR3, ends included. The CDR3 loop reads CAWSNLGTQPQQL.